A single sample gave rise to the 24 T cell receptor beta chains below, sequenced in a study of T-cell memory formation after mild COVID-19. TCRdb reprocessed the 5' RACE reads via MiXCR and lists one record per CDR3 protein. The table lists approximately 300,000 distinct CDR3 sequences, approximately 16% of them singletons. Material for sequencing was PBMCs or a T cell subset sorted from them (not recorded which). Source of these receptors: a man aged 18 to 29 who had mild COVID-19 (a few samples of this study predate the infection). Cell type and time point are not known.

This clonotype was counted a few times. The chain's CDR3 is CASAGTEATGELFF. The CDR3 DNA sequence: TGTGCTAGCGCCGGGACGGAGGCCACCGGGGAGCTGTTTTTT. The chain recombines TRBV7-7 with TRBJ2-2; D could derive from TRBD1 or TRBD2 (5 bases each). CDR3 length equals 14 residues. CDR1 and CDR2 from the germline V gene are SSHAT and FNYEAQ (reference sequence).

This clonotype has just a few counts. The V gene is TRBV15, the J gene TRBJ1-1, with D unresolved. Germline lookup yields CDR1 LNHNV and CDR2 YYDKDF (reference sequence). V dropped 5 bases and J dropped 0 bases, with 7 bases sitting between them. This CDR3 comprises 13 residues. The CDR3 nucleotides are TGTGCCACCAGCTCGGAGATGAACACTGAAGCTTTCTTT. The encoded protein is CATSSEMNTEAFF.

This chain joins TRBV5-1 and TRBJ2-7; D not resolved. V was cut by 3 bases and J by 3 bases, with 10 bases left in between. Germline V gene lookup returns CDR1 SGHRS and CDR2 YFSETQ. The CDR3 runs 13 residues. DNA for the CDR3: TGCGCCAGCAGCTCCGACGGATACTACGAGCAGTACGTC. Translated: CASSSDGYYEQYV.

The gene calls are TRBV7-3 and TRBJ2-3; TRBD2 matches 8 bases. The germline CDR1 and CDR2 sequences are SGHTA and FQGTGA. This CDR3 comprises 14 residues. Trimming at V came to 7 bases and at J to 3 bases, leaving 6 bases not matched to a gene. CDR3 amino acids: CASTRSGGTDTQYF. The CDR3 DNA follows: TGTGCCAGCACTAGGAGCGGGGGAACAGATACGCAGTATTTT.

The rearrangement links TRBV20-1 to TRBJ2-2, with D unresolved. The V end was cut by 0 bases, the J end by 3 bases, with 17 bases between. The CDR3 is 17 amino acids. CDR1 and CDR2 from the germline V gene are DFQATT and SNEGSKA (reference sequence). CDR3 nucleotides: TGCAGTGCTAGAGATCGGGTCGATAGGGTCGACACCGGGGAGCTGTTTTTT. Protein sequence: CSARDRVDRVDTGELFF.

Details on this clonotype: A much larger clonotype is one base distant, so this may be a read error. The chain is built from TRBV24-1 and TRBJ2-2; D may match TRBD1 or TRBD2 (5 bases each). The germline gives CDR1 KGHDR, CDR2 SFDVKD. The CDR3 consists of 17 residues. The germline V and J ends were trimmed by 3 bases and 7 bases, with 20 bases remaining between them. The CDR3 DNA is TGTGCCACCAGTGATACATTTTACGCAGGGAGCAACGGGGAGCTGTTTTTT. This translates into CATSDTFYAGSNGELFF.

The chain uses TRBV18 and TRBJ2-7; D not resolved. CDR3 size: 15 residues. V was trimmed by 5 bases and J by 1 base, leaving 15 bases between them. Germline CDR1 and CDR2: KGHSH and LQKENI. The CDR3 region is CASSNSPELSYEQYF. The CDR3 DNA reads TGTGCCAGCTCAAATTCCCCCGAGCTATCCTACGAGCAGTACTTC.

The rearrangement links TRBV7-2 to TRBJ2-3; weak D call: TRBD2 (6 bases). V shed 5 bases and J shed 6 bases, with 15 bases lying between them. CDR3 length equals 14 residues. Looked up from germline, CDR1 is SGHTA and CDR2 is FQGNSA. CDR3 loop: CASSRPPGRDTQYF. The CDR3 nucleotides are TGTGCCAGCAGCAGGCCCCCTGGGAGGGATACGCAGTATTTT.

In its sample, this clonotype was seen a few times. This chain links TRBV7-2 with TRBJ2-3; TRBD1 matches 9 bases. V trimming: 5 bases; J trimming: 4 bases; junction bases outside the gene matches: 7. The length of the CDR3 is 15 residues. CDR1 is SGHTA, CDR2 FQGNSA, per germline. The CDR3 DNA is TGTGCCAGCAGCACGAGCACAGGGGGCTCAGATACGCAGTATTTT. Translating it yields CASSTSTGGSDTQYF.

The chain joins TRBV12-3 or TRBV12-4 to TRBJ1-2; D is uncertain. This CDR3 has 15 amino acids. V was shortened by 5 bases and J by 2 bases, with 15 bases between the two germline ends. CDR3 DNA sequence: TGTGCCAGCAGTCCGAGCACCCGACGGAACTATGGCTACACCTTC. Translation gives CASSPSTRRNYGYTF.

This clonotype was picked up a small number of times. The gene calls are TRBV10-3 and TRBJ1-1; no clear D gene. Trimming cost V 3 bases and J 3 bases, with 11 bases left between them. The CDR3 sequence is 14 residues long. Germline V gives CDR1 ENHRY, CDR2 SYGVKD. CDR3 amino acids: CAISDSAAYTEAFF. The CDR3 nucleotides read TGTGCCATCAGTGATTCGGCCGCTTACACTGAAGCTTTCTTT.

This chain joins TRBV2 and TRBJ2-7; TRBD1 might be the D (5 bases). Germline CDR1 SNHLY, CDR2 FYNNEI. The V end was cut by 6 bases, the J end by 1 base, with 10 bases between. CDR3 length: 13 amino acids. CDR3 residues: CASRITGSYEQYF. The CDR3 DNA reads TGTGCCAGCAGAATTACAGGATCCTACGAGCAGTACTTC.

In its sample, this clonotype was seen once. The rearrangement links TRBV10-3 to TRBJ1-5; the D gene is possibly TRBD1 (6 bases). V gave up 2 bases and J gave up 7 bases, with 12 bases separating them. The CDR3 length is 14 residues. CDR1 and CDR2 (germline): ENHRY, SYGVKD. The CDR3 protein is CAISETGNQQPQHF. CDR3 sequence (DNA): TGTGCCATCAGTGAGACAGGGAATCAACAGCCCCAGCATTTT.

Only a few counts were recorded for this clonotype. V gene TRBV21-1 combines with J gene TRBJ2-7; no DNA check was done on the table's D call, TRBD1. TRBV21-1 is termed a pseudogene. The CDR3 is 14 amino acids. The CDR3, as DNA: TGTGCCAGCAGCAAGGGCCCGGGGGCAGGCGAGCAGTACGTC. This sequence encodes CASSKGPGAGEQYV.

The V gene is TRBV6-5, the J gene TRBJ1-2, with no clear D. This CDR3 is built from 14 residues. Germline CDR1 is MNHEY and CDR2 is SVGAGI. V lost 2 bases, J lost 5 bases, and 12 bases lay in between. Here the CDR3 reads CASSYTNGAYGYTF. CDR3 bases: TGTGCCAGCAGTTACACTAACGGAGCTTATGGCTACACCTTC.

This clonotype was counted only a few times. The rearrangement links TRBV7-2 to TRBJ1-2, with 7 positions matching TRBD1. The CDR3 is 16 amino acids. Per the germline V gene, CDR1 is SGHTA and CDR2 is FQGNSA. V lost 0 bases, J lost 5 bases, and 9 bases stayed unmatched. The CDR3 DNA is TGTGCCAGCAGCTTAGCGTCAACCCCAGGGGGATATGGCTACACCTTC. Translated, it gives CASSLASTPGGYGYTF.

This clonotype showed up just a few times. The chain carries TRBV5-1 and TRBJ2-2; TRBD1 matches at 7 bases. The CDR3 length is 15 residues. Germline V gene lookup returns CDR1 SGHRS and CDR2 YFSETQ. V lost 4 bases to trimming and J lost 3 bases; unmatched junction nucleotides: 6. The CDR3: CASSAEQGHTGELFF. The DNA for the CDR3 is TGCGCCAGCAGCGCGGAACAGGGGCACACCGGGGAGCTGTTTTTT.

This chain connects TRBV3-1 to TRBJ2-3; D remains unclear. Trimming took 1 base from V and 3 from J, leaving 11 bases between them. Per germline, CDR1 LGHDT and CDR2 YNNKEL (reference sequence). The CDR3 runs to 15 residues. This CDR3 reads CASSQARAATDTQYF. In nucleotides, the CDR3 is TGTGCCAGCAGCCAAGCTCGGGCGGCGACAGATACGCAGTATTTT.

This chain joins TRBV4-1 and TRBJ2-7; the D gene could be TRBD1 or TRBD2 (6 bases each). The germline gives CDR1 MGHRA, CDR2 YSYEKL. V lost 1 base and J 3 bases, leaving 16 bases between the germline ends. The CDR3 spans 16 residues. CDR3 DNA: TGCGCCAGCAGCCAAGCCACGTTAGGGGGGAACTACGAGCAGTACGTC. Protein: CASSQATLGGNYEQYV.

This clonotype was detected only a few times. The V gene is TRBV12-3 or TRBV12-4, the J gene TRBJ2-7; 10 nucleotides match TRBD2. This CDR3 contains 16 residues. V was pared by 2 bases and J by 3 bases, with 7 bases of the junction left unmatched. CDR3 amino acids: CASSLLAAGGVYEQYF. In nucleotides, the CDR3 is TGTGCCAGCAGTTTACTCGCAGCGGGGGGGGTCTACGAGCAGTACTTC.

The chain uses TRBV11-2 and TRBJ2-1; either TRBD1 or TRBD2 may fit D (5 bases each). The CDR3 loop spans 19 amino acids. Per the germline V gene, CDR1 is SGHAT and CDR2 is FQNNGV. V lost 1 base and J lost 1, with 20 bases in between. The CDR3: CASSLVGVIRDGSYNEQFF. The CDR3 DNA sequence: TGTGCCAGCAGCTTAGTGGGGGTGATTCGGGACGGGTCCTACAATGAGCAGTTCTTC.

This sequence joins TRBV4-3 and TRBJ2-3, with 8 bases fitting TRBD1. The germline gives CDR1 LGHNA, CDR2 YSLEER. The CDR3 has 15 residues. The V and J ends lost 4 bases and 0 bases, in that order; junction bases with no gene match: 3. The CDR3 coding sequence is TGCGCCAGCAGCCGTGGACAGGGCAGCACAGATACGCAGTATTTT. It encodes CASSRGQGSTDTQYF.

This clonotype appeared a few times. The chain has TRBV6-5 and TRBJ2-5; D is undetermined. Germline CDR1 is MNHEY and CDR2 is SVGAGI. This CDR3 contains 13 residues. Trimming shortened V by 2 bases and J by 5 bases, and 9 bases separated the two germline ends. CDR3 loop: CASSYPPKETQYF. The CDR3 nucleotides are TGTGCCAGCAGTTACCCCCCTAAGGAGACCCAGTACTTC.

The chain carries TRBV12-3 or TRBV12-4 and TRBJ1-1; 9 nucleotides align to TRBD1. This CDR3 spans 15 amino acids. Trimming removed 6 bases from V and 3 bases from J; junction bases left unmatched: 8. The CDR3: CASRWTGDSDTEAFF. CDR3 nucleotide sequence: TGTGCCAGCAGATGGACAGGGGACAGTGACACTGAAGCTTTCTTT.